The 17 T cell receptor beta chains presented below share a single source sample, sequenced in a study of T cell clonotyping in hematopoietic cell transplantation (TCRdb year 2021). The label giving this sample's time point can be read as: recipient sample about 28 days before transplant, after cytoreduction. Library preparation was by the immunoSEQ multiplex PCR assay. Entries here come from immuneACCESS through TCRdb and include only in-frame sequences with V and J called. Some clones fail to appear in such tables; in the studies checked, an unresolved V gene covers under half of the shortfall, and the cause of the remainder is unknown. Across this sample there are some 13,000 clones, with 80% to 85% seen only once. The ten most abundant clones make up 15% to 20% of the sample. Sequenced material: peripheral blood mononuclear cells, taken before stem cell transplant. All receptors derive from a man in his fifties or sixties with acute myeloid leukemia. Some clones in this sample may be carry-over from other donors' samples.

The chain is built from TRBV29-1 and TRBJ1-4, with 8 positions matching TRBD1. The CDR3 loop spans 13 amino acids. The trim removed 4 bases at V and 7 bases at J, leaving 5 bases unmatched. Germline lookup yields CDR1 SQVTM and CDR2 ANQGSEA. The CDR3, as DNA: TGCAGCGTTGCGACAGGGGCTGGTGAAAAACTGTTTTTT. Protein sequence: CSVATGAGEKLFF.

For the CDR3, the DNA is TGTGCCAGCCCACCCTTTCCCGGCGACACCGGGGAGCTGTTTTTT. It codes for CASPPFPGDTGELFF. J is TRBJ2-2 and V is TRBV6-1, with D hard to call. Trimming shortened V by 8 bases and J by 3 bases, and 16 bases separated the two germline ends. CDR3 length: 15 residues. The germline V gene has CDR1 MNHNS and CDR2 SASEGT.

The chain carries TRBV19 and TRBJ1-2; D unclear. Germline V lookup: CDR1 LNHDA, CDR2 SQIVND (reference sequence). CDR3 length: 15 residues. V dropped 3 bases and J dropped 1 base, with 12 bases sitting between them. The CDR3 coding sequence is TGTGCCAGTAGTATTAGTCGAACGGGTAACTATGGCTACACCTTC. The encoded protein is CASSISRTGNYGYTF.

This chain uses TRBV6-6 with TRBJ2-7; weak D call: TRBD1 (6 bases). In germline, CDR1 is MNHNY, CDR2 SVGAGI (reference sequence). The V and J ends lost 4 bases and 4 bases respectively, with 14 bases between them. The CDR3 length is 14 residues. The CDR3 region is CASSFRTEVYEQYF. Written as DNA, the CDR3 is TGTGCCAGCAGTTTCCGGACAGAAGTATACGAGCAGTACTTC.

The chain uses TRBV27 and TRBJ2-7, with D possibly TRBD1 on 6 matching bases. Germline V lookup: CDR1 MNHEY, CDR2 SMNVEV (reference sequence). V lost 7 bases and J 3 bases, leaving 10 bases between the germline ends. The CDR3 length is 12 residues. CDR3 amino acids: CASKDSYYEQYF. Written as DNA, the CDR3 is TGTGCCAGCAAGGACAGCTACTACGAGCAGTACTTC.

The chain recombines TRBV5-6 with TRBJ1-1; D uncertain. Trimming took 7 bases from V and 0 from J, leaving 13 bases between them. This CDR3 has 14 residues. The germline V gene encodes CDR1 SGHDT and CDR2 YYEEEE. The CDR3 here is CASWPVSLNTEAFF. CDR3 in DNA: TGTGCCAGCTGGCCCGTATCCCTGAACACTGAAGCTTTCTTT.

This clone occurred once. The chain joins TRBV4-1 to TRBJ1-1; no clear D. Trimming stripped 0 bases from V and 5 bases from J, with 7 bases between. CDR1 and CDR2 from the germline V gene are MGHRA and YSYEKL. CDR3 length: 13 amino acids. CDR3 amino acids: CASSQDEGTEAFF. Here the CDR3 DNA reads TGCGCCAGCAGCCAAGATGAGGGAACTGAAGCTTTCTTT.

The chain carries TRBV29-1 and TRBJ1-2; 9 nucleotides align to TRBD1. After removal of 4 bases from V and 6 bases from J, the junction contained 3 bases not matched to a gene. CDR3 length: 12 amino acids. CDR1 is SQVTM and CDR2 is ANQGSEA in the germline V gene. CDR3 in amino acids: CSVVGQGDGYTF. As DNA, the CDR3 is TGCAGCGTTGTGGGACAGGGTGATGGCTACACCTTC.

This rearrangement joins TRBV11-3 to TRBJ2-1; 10 bases line up with TRBD2. With V trimmed by 5 bases and J by 6 bases, 4 bases remained unmatched. Per germline, CDR1 SGHNT and CDR2 YENEEA. The CDR3 runs to 14 residues. The chain's CDR3 is CASSRTSGLNEQFF. The CDR3, as DNA: TGTGCCAGCAGCCGGACTAGCGGTCTCAATGAGCAGTTCTTC. The full variable domain, in which reference TRBV11-3 and TRBJ2-1 provide the parts outside the CDR3, is EAGVVQSPRYKIIEKKQPVAFWCNPISGHNTLYWYLQNLGQGPELLIRYENEEAVDDSQLPKDRFSAERLKGVDSTLKIQPAELGDSAVYLCASSRTSGLNEQFFGPGTRLTVL.

The V call is TRBV6-5, the J call TRBJ2-7, with D perhaps TRBD1 or TRBD2 (5 bases each). Deletions cut 2 bases from V and 1 base from J, with 12 bases between. This CDR3 has 15 residues. CDR1 and CDR2 from the germline V gene are MNHEY and SVGAGI. The CDR3 protein is CASSYGGLGSYEQYF. The CDR3, as DNA: TGTGCCAGCAGTTACGGGGGATTGGGGTCCTACGAGCAGTACTTC.

The chain joins TRBV13 to TRBJ2-3; the D gene is possibly TRBD2 (5 bases). The CDR3 spans 14 residues. Germline V gene data show CDR1 as PRHDT and CDR2 as FYEKMQ (reference sequence). V lost 5 bases and J 6 bases, leaving 15 bases between the germline ends. CDR3: CASSPGLEADTQYF. The DNA of the CDR3 is TGTGCCAGCAGCCCCGGACTGGAGGCGGATACGCAGTATTTT.

The chain is built from TRBV7-2 and TRBJ1-1, with D unresolved. This CDR3 is 15 amino acids long. CDR1 and CDR2 from the germline V gene are SGHTA and FQGNSA. V lost 8 bases and J lost 0, with 16 bases in between. CDR3 sequence: CASLDRGDMNTEAFF. CDR3 DNA: TGTGCCAGCTTGGACCGTGGAGATATGAACACTGAAGCTTTCTTT.

The V gene is TRBV9, the J gene TRBJ2-1, with D perhaps TRBD1 (5 bases). V lost 1 base and J 7 bases, leaving 9 bases between the germline ends. The CDR3 runs to 13 residues. Germline V gene sequence: CDR1 SGDLS, CDR2 YYNGEE. CDR3 region: CASSVQGINEQFF. DNA for the CDR3: TGTGCCAGCAGCGTACAGGGAATTAATGAGCAGTTCTTC.

V is TRBV5-6 and J is TRBJ1-5; 9 bases are a match to TRBD1. This CDR3 region has 14 residues. V lost 4 bases to trimming and J lost 7 bases; unmatched junction nucleotides: 6. Germline lookup yields CDR1 SGHDT and CDR2 YYEEEE. The CDR3 nucleotides are TGTGCCAGCAGCCCGGGACAGGGTGGCCAGCCCCAGCATTTT. This translates into CASSPGQGGQPQHF.

The chain carries TRBV2 and TRBJ1-2; perhaps TRBD1 as D (6 bases). Germline lookup yields CDR1 SNHLY and CDR2 FYNNEI. The CDR3 contains 12 residues. V lost 5 bases, J lost 9 bases, and 13 bases lay in between. CDR3 DNA: TGTGCCAGCAGTCAGGGACAAAACAGCTACACCTTC. Its protein product is CASSQGQNSYTF. The full variable domain, in which reference TRBV2 and TRBJ1-2 provide the parts outside the CDR3, is EPEVTQTPSHQVTQMGQEVILRCVPISNHLYFYWYRQILGQKVEFLVSFYNNEISEKSEIFDDQFSVERPDGSNFTLKIRSTKLEDSAMYFCASSQGQNSYTFGSGTRLTVV.

The CDR3 here is CASGGLHYSTDTQYF. CDR3 DNA: TGTGCCAGCGGGGGACTCCATTACAGCACAGATACGCAGTATTTT. This chain links TRBV27 with TRBJ2-3; tentative D call: TRBD2 (6 bases). V was cut by 8 bases and J by 0 bases, with 15 bases left in between. This CDR3 has 15 residues. Germline V lookup: CDR1 MNHEY, CDR2 SMNVEV (reference sequence).

The rearrangement uses TRBV6-5 and TRBJ2-5; 7 nucleotides align to TRBD1. Germline loops: CDR1 MNHEY, CDR2 SVGAGI. The CDR3 is 14 residues long. Trimming at V came to 7 bases and at J to 0 bases, leaving 5 bases not matched to a gene. The chain's CDR3 is CASNRGPDQETQYF. In DNA, the CDR3 is TGTGCCAGCAATAGGGGGCCAGACCAAGAGACCCAGTACTTC.